This TCR beta chain was captured by sequencing in a study of blood T cell repertoires in COVID-19. This CDR3 spans 16 amino acids. Germline CDR1 and CDR2: MNHEY and SVGAGI. The V gene end was trimmed by 4 bases and the J gene end by 3 bases; junction bases not matched to a gene: 6. Assay used: immunoSEQ multiplex PCR; TCRdb lists only in-frame clones, some missing. The table lists around 100,000 clones, about 89% of them singletons. The sequenced sample was peripheral blood. The chain couples TRBV6-5 to TRBJ2-6, with 7 nucleotides matching TRBD2. This clonotype was sampled from a man aged 60 to 69 with COVID-19, enrolled during active disease. CDR3 nucleotide sequence: TGTGCCAGCAGTTTCCTTCGGGGGGTTGGGGCCAACGTCCTGACTTTC. It yields the protein CASSFLRGVGANVLTF.